This TCR beta chain came from a study of T cells in women clearing cervical HPV infection. Overall study findings and caveats: Richness differences could reflect unmeasured T-cell content per sample.

Clones were sequenced by immunoSEQ multiplex PCR, and TCRdb holds only the in-frame ones, with some missing. The sample totals fewer than 40,000 clones. Notes on this clone: Its antigen is not identified. Read coverage stops 3 residues before the CDR3 terminus; the germline J gene supplies the remainder.

Trimming pared 4 bases from V and 6 bases from J, leaving 19 bases between. This CDR3 has 16 residues. Germline values: CDR1 SGHDN, CDR2 FVKESK. Dot-blot hybridization genotyped cervical HPV amplified with MY09/MY11 PCR. The sequence was obtained from a woman between 18 and 70 years old with a cervical HPV16 infection that either progressed to CIN3+ or cleared (not recorded which). The sequenced sample was blood buffy coat. The rearrangement links TRBV14 to TRBJ2-1; D is undetermined. The CDR3 loop reads CASSLQALTTSNEQFF. The sequenced CDR3 bases are TGTGCCAGCAGCCTGCAGGCCCTCACCACCTCCAATGAG. Full variable domain (rest looked up from reference TRBV14 and TRBJ2-1): EAGVTQFPSHSVIEKGQTVTLRCDPISGHDNLYWYRRVMGKEIKFLLHFVKESKQDESGMPNNRFLAERTGGTYSTLKVQPAELEDSGVYFCASSLQALTTSNEQFFGPGTRLTVL.